Each of the 11 T cell receptor beta chains below was sequenced from the same sample in a study of blood T cell repertoires in COVID-19 (dated by TCRdb to the early 2020s). To prepare the library, the immunoSEQ multiplex PCR assay was applied. Here the immuneACCESS table is served through TCRdb, limited to in-frame sequences with V and J called. Missing clones are a known gap in these copies; in checked studies unresolved V genes cover under half, and the rest lacks a known reason. For this sample the table gives about 400,000 clones, of which 70% to 90% were detected only once. The ten largest clones add up to around 2.9% of the sample. Sequencing was performed on peripheral blood. Receptor source: a human donor in a cohort sampled during active COVID-19.

The genes are TRBV6-6 and TRBJ2-2, with 7 bases fitting TRBD1. The CDR3 has 15 amino acids. CDR1 and CDR2 (germline): MNHNY, SVGAGI (reference sequence). The J segment lost 4 bases and the V segment lost 0 bases, leaving 2 bases of the junction unmatched. CDR3 sequence: CASSYSPGGTGELFF. In DNA form, the CDR3 reads TGTGCCAGCAGTTACTCCCCAGGGGGCACCGGGGAGCTGTTTTTT.

The chain uses TRBV15 and TRBJ2-1; 9 nucleotides line up with TRBD1. Looked up from germline, CDR1 is LNHNV and CDR2 is YYDKDF (reference sequence). Trimming cost V 3 bases and J 0 bases; bases outside gene matches: 6. This CDR3 has 17 residues. CDR3 sequence reads: CATSRAGTGSSYNEQFF. DNA of the CDR3: TGTGCCACCAGCAGGGCTGGGACAGGGAGCTCCTACAATGAGCAGTTCTTC.

The chain joins TRBV30 to TRBJ1-6, with D perhaps matching TRBD1 (5 bases). The germline CDR1 and CDR2 sequences are GTSNPN and SVGIG (reference sequence). Trimming stripped 3 bases from V and 10 bases from J, with 19 bases between. The CDR3 length is 15 residues. For the CDR3, the DNA is TGTGCCTGGAGGACGGGACTCTCCCCCGGATCACCCCTCCACTTT. Protein: CAWRTGLSPGSPLHF.

This rearrangement joins TRBV29-1 to TRBJ2-1, with D possibly being TRBD2 (5 bases). Germline V gene lookup returns CDR1 SQVTM and CDR2 ANQGSEA. Trimming removed 5 bases at V and 3 bases at J, with 17 bases between. This CDR3 has 15 residues. The CDR3 sequence is CSVTPRRANYNEQFF. Here the CDR3 DNA reads TGCAGCGTTACCCCGCGGCGGGCCAACTACAATGAGCAGTTCTTC.

V usage is TRBV18 and J usage is TRBJ2-1, with TRBD1 matching over 8 bases. With V trimmed by 1 base and J by 7 bases, 3 bases remained unmatched. The CDR3 contains 14 residues. Germline V gene data show CDR1 as KGHSH and CDR2 as LQKENI. The CDR3 DNA follows: TGTGCCAGCTCACCACTTCAGGGGGCGAATGAGCAGTTCTTC. This codes for CASSPLQGANEQFF.

V and J are TRBV19 and TRBJ2-7; D remains ambiguous. V lost 5 bases to trimming and J lost 2 bases, with 10 bases between them. There are 13 residues in the CDR3. CDR1 LNHDA and CDR2 SQIVND come from the germline V gene (reference sequence). CDR3 region: CASSPRLAYEQYF. Here the CDR3 DNA reads TGTGCCAGTAGTCCCAGGTTAGCCTACGAGCAGTACTTC.

This chain joins TRBV3-1 (or the pseudogene TRBV3-2) and TRBJ1-3; a possible D gene is TRBD1 (5 bases). Trimming removed 5 bases at V and 3 bases at J, with 17 bases between. This CDR3 is built from 16 residues. From germline, CDR1 is LGHDT and CDR2 YNNKEL (reference sequence). CDR3 in amino acids: CASSDFAGISGNTIYF. The CDR3 nucleotides read TGTGCCAGCAGCGACTTTGCAGGGATCAGTGGAAACACCATATATTTT.

The chain recombines TRBV5-4 with TRBJ2-3, with D possibly being TRBD2 (6 bases). Germline V lookup: CDR1 SGHNT, CDR2 YYREEE (reference sequence). V was clipped by 3 bases and J by 6 bases, with 14 bases between them. The CDR3 runs 14 residues. The CDR3 here is CASSSGDFMDTQYF. CDR3 nucleotides: TGTGCCAGCAGCTCGGGGGACTTTATGGATACGCAGTATTTT.

The chain couples TRBV28 to TRBJ1-5; unclear D gene. The CDR3 totals 12 residues. V was shortened by 7 bases and J by 4 bases, with 8 bases between the two germline ends. Germline CDR1 and CDR2: MDHEN and SYDVKM. Here the CDR3 reads CASTGINQPQHF. DNA for the CDR3: TGTGCCAGCACCGGGATAAATCAGCCCCAGCATTTT.

This clone appeared once. The V call is TRBV5-6, the J call TRBJ2-1; no clear D. This CDR3 comprises 15 residues. Trimming removed 1 base from V and 4 bases from J, with 12 bases in between. Looked up from germline, CDR1 is SGHDT and CDR2 is YYEEEE. CDR3 DNA: TGTGCCAGCAGCTTGTTGGCTAGAATGTACAATGAGCAGTTCTTC. Translation gives CASSLLARMYNEQFF. Complete variable domain (other parts from reference TRBV5-6 and TRBJ2-1): DAGVTQSPTHLIKTRGQQVTLRCSPKSGHDTVSWYQQALGQGPQFIFQYYEEEERQRGNFPDRFSGHQFPNYSSELNVNALLLGDSALYLCASSLLARMYNEQFFGPGTRLTVL.

The chain combines TRBV6-5 with TRBJ2-5; D possibly corresponds to TRBD2 (6 bases). The V gene's germline CDR1 is MNHEY and CDR2 SVGAGI. CDR3 size: 13 residues. Trimming took 5 bases from V and 5 from J, leaving 12 bases between them. This CDR3 is CASSTGLRETQYF. DNA for the CDR3: TGTGCCAGCAGTACGGGACTTCGGGAGACCCAGTACTTC.